The source of this T cell receptor beta chain is a study of blood T cell repertoires in COVID-19. Across the whole study: Researchers got acute and convalescent COVID-19 samples from the United States, Italy and Spain.

TCRdb's table, derived via immunoSEQ multiplex PCR, lists solely in-frame clones and lacks some. The sample carries some 120,000 clones, 88% recorded once. CDR1 is SGDLS and CDR2 is YYNGEE in the germline V gene. V shed 1 base and J shed 6 bases, with 16 bases lying between them. The CDR3 consists of 15 residues. The sample consisted of peripheral blood. The TCR comes from a human donor in a cohort sampled during active COVID-19. The rearrangement links TRBV9 to TRBJ1-2; TRBD1 is a possible D gene (5 bases). CDR3 residues: CASSVSWTEGNGYTF. CDR3 DNA: TGTGCCAGCAGCGTATCATGGACGGAGGGGAATGGCTACACCTTC.